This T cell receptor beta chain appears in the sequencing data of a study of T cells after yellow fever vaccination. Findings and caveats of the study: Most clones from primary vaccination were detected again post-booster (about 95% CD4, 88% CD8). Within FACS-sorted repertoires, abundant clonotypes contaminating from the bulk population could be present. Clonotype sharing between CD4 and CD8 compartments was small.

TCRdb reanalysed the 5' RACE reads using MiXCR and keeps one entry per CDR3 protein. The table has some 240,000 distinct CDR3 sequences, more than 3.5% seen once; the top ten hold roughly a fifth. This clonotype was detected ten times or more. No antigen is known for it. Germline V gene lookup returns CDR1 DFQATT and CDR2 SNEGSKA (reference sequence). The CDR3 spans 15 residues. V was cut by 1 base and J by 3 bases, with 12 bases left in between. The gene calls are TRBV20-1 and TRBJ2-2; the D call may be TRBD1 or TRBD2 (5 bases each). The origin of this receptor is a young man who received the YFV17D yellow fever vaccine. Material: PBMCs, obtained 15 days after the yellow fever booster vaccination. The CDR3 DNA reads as TGCAGTGCTAGAGCCCCTGGGACGTACACCGGGGAGCTGTTTTTT. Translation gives CSARAPGTYTGELFF.